This T cell receptor (beta chain) was found in a study of T cells in Graves' hyperthyroidism and ophthalmopathy. The V end was cut by 1 base, the J end by 0 bases, with 7 bases between. The CDR3 has 14 amino acids. Orbital computed tomography and thyroid ultrasound, together with serum TRAb and thyroxine and clinical symptoms, were used for diagnoses. This clonotype was recorded at least ten times. The TCR beta CDR3 regions underwent amplification using RNA transcripts as the source. The HTBI primer set served for first-round RT-PCR of the TCR CDR3. TCRdb recomputed calls from the multiplex PCR reads with MiXCR, one row per CDR3 protein. This sample has 350,000 to 400,000 distinct CDR3 sequences; around 13% occur once, and the top ten carry roughly 11%.

The chain uses TRBV12-3 or TRBV12-4 and TRBJ2-7; D remains ambiguous. This TCR came from a woman between 55 and 75 years old with Graves' hyperthyroidism. The source material was blood. Here the CDR3 DNA reads TGTGCCAGCAGTTTAGAGGTCAGCTCCTACGAGCAGTACTTC. Amino acid sequence: CASSLEVSSYEQYF.